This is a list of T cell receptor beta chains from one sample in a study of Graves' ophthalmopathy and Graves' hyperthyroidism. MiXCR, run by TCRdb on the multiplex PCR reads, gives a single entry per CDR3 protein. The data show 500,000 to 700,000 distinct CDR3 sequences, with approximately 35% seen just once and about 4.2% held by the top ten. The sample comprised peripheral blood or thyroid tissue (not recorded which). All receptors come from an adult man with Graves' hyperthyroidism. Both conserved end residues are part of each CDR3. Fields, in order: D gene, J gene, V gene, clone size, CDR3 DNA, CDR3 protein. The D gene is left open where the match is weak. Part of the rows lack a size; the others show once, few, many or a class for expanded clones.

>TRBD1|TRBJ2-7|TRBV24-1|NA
TGTGCCACCAGCAGTCTGACAGGGGGCGCGGAGTCCTACGAGCAGTACTTC
CATSSLTGGAESYEQYF
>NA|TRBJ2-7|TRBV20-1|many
TGCAGTGCTAGTTCGTATCAATCCTACGAGCAGTACTTC
CSASSYQSYEQYF
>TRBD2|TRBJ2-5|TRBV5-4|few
TGTGCCAGCAGCTTGGTAGCGGGAAGTCTCCAAGAGACCCAGTACTTC
CASSLVAGSLQETQYF
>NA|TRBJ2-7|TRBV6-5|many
TGTGCCAGCGCTTCCAGGGGCGCACCCTACGAGCAGTACTTC
CASASRGAPYEQYF
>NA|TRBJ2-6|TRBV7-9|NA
TGTGCCAGCTCGAGCTGGGGTATCTCTGGGGCCAACGTCCTGACTTTC
CASSSWGISGANVLTF
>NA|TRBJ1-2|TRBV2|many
TGTGCCAGCAGTGAATGGGGCCAAGGGGATGGCTACACCTTC
CASSEWGQGDGYTF
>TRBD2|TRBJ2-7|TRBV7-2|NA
TGTGCCAGCAGCCAAGATGAGTCTAGCGGGATTACCTCCGAGCAGTACTTC
CASSQDESSGITSEQYF
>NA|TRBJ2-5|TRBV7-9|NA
TGTGCCAGCAGCTTGTCAGGGGGGAACACGTTTCGGACCCAGTACTTC
CASSLSGGNTFRTQYF
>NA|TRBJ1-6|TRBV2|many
TGTGCCAGCAGTGAAGACAGCGGGGCTAATTCACCCCTCCACTTT
CASSEDSGANSPLHF
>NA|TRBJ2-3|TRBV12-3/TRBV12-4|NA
TGTGCCAGCAGTTTCTTGGGCGAGAGCACAGATACGCAGTATTTT
CASSFLGESTDTQYF
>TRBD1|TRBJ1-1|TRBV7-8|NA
TGTGCCAGCAGCTTGCGACAGGGCAAAGCTTTCTTT
CASSLRQGKAFF
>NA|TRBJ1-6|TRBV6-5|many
TGTGCCAGCAGGCCCGACAGTGTATCTTCACCCCTCCACTTT
CASRPDSVSSPLHF
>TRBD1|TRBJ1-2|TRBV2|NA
TGTGCCAGCAGTGATTCTGAGGGGACAGGGAACGGCTACACCTTC
CASSDSEGTGNGYTF
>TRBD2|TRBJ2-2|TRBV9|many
TGTGCCAGCAGCCCAGGACTAGCGGGCACCGGGGAGCTGTTTTTT
CASSPGLAGTGELFF